This T cell receptor beta chain originates from a study of cytomegalovirus exposure and HLA in healthy donors. Findings and limits, study-wide: Follow-up analysis later connected one missense variant in DCLRE1C with trimming of TCR beta V- and J-genes.

The CDR3 is made up of 13 amino acids. V was pared by 5 bases and J by 7 bases, with 3 bases of the junction left unmatched. The germline CDR1 and CDR2 sequences are PRHDT and FYEKMQ (reference sequence). Concerning this clone: Antigen unknown.

Vbeta (60) and Jbeta (13) primers were used in the PCR. TCRdb's copy holds only in-frame clones and misses some; the assay was immunoSEQ multiplex PCR. The sample lists some 99,000 clones, 60% to 80% occurring once. Sequencing was performed on PBMCs. The sequence derives from a female donor in good health and CMV-seronegative. V and J are TRBV13 and TRBJ2-1; TRBD1 agrees at 9 bases. As DNA, the CDR3 is TGTGCCAGCAGCGACAGGGGGGGGAATGAGCAGTTCTTC. It codes for CASSDRGGNEQFF.